A single sample is the source of the 20 T cell receptor beta chains below, sequenced in a study of early stage breast cancer tumors. Measured with immunoSEQ multiplex PCR; TCRdb has only the in-frame clones, and not every one. This sample has tens of thousands of clones, with roughly 69% found just once. The sequenced sample consisted of blood. All receptors derive from a person in their fifties or sixties with breast cancer.

The rearrangement links TRBV28 to TRBJ1-1; the D is unclear. V was cut by 5 bases and J by 6 bases, with 22 bases left in between. CDR1 and CDR2 (germline): MDHEN, SYDVKM. This CDR3 has 16 residues. The CDR3 loop is CASSPTLGTTVPEAFF. CDR3 nucleotide sequence: TGTGCCAGCAGTCCGACGTTGGGCACCACGGTCCCTGAAGCTTTCTTT.

The CDR3 DNA reads as TGCGCCAGCAGCTTCCGACACGGGACAGAAGCCTACGAGCAGTACTTC. Translating it yields CASSFRHGTEAYEQYF. The chain couples TRBV5-1 to TRBJ2-7, with TRBD1 matching over 7 bases. CDR3 length: 16 amino acids. CDR1 SGHRS and CDR2 YFSETQ come from the germline V gene. J lost 2 bases, V lost 2 bases, and 10 bases had no gene match.

The J gene is TRBJ2-2, the V gene TRBV4-1; D gene unclear. The germline gives CDR1 MGHRA, CDR2 YSYEKL. V lost 4 bases and J lost 5, with 14 bases in between. This CDR3 spans 15 amino acids. The CDR3 sequence is CASSLWSRETGELFF. The CDR3 DNA is TGCGCCAGCAGCCTATGGAGTCGAGAAACCGGGGAGCTGTTTTTT.

This clone was recorded once. The chain couples TRBV29-1 to TRBJ2-5, with 8 nucleotides matching TRBD1. This CDR3 has 13 residues. CDR1 is SQVTM and CDR2 is ANQGSEA in the germline V gene. J was trimmed by 5 bases and V by 6 bases; bases with no gene match: 8. CDR3 protein: CSVNRGSGETQYF. CDR3 sequence (DNA): TGCAGCGTGAACAGGGGGTCAGGGGAGACCCAGTACTTC.

The chain links TRBV27 to TRBJ1-1, with 9 bases fitting TRBD1. Trimming cost V 6 bases and J 1 base; bases outside gene matches: 3. CDR3 length equals 14 residues. Germline V gene lookup returns CDR1 MNHEY and CDR2 SMNVEV (reference sequence). The CDR3 loop reads CASSLGQGNTEAFF. Written as DNA, the CDR3 is TGTGCCAGCAGCCTGGGACAGGGGAACACTGAAGCTTTCTTT.

In this sample, this clone turned up a few times. V gene TRBV4-1 combines with J gene TRBJ2-7, with D perhaps matching TRBD1 (6 bases). The CDR3 is 14 amino acids. Trimming left V 7 bases short and J 0 bases short, with 13 bases between. Germline V gene data show CDR1 as MGHRA and CDR2 as YSYEKL. In nucleotides, the CDR3 is TGCGCCAGCATGCCAAGACAGGACTCCTACGAGCAGTACTTC. Encoded protein: CASMPRQDSYEQYF.

The chain joins TRBV19 to TRBJ1-2; perhaps TRBD1 as D (6 bases). Germline CDR1 LNHDA, CDR2 SQIVND (reference sequence). Trimming took 3 bases from V and 3 from J, leaving 8 bases between them. This CDR3 is built from 13 residues. The CDR3 DNA follows: TGTGCCAGTAGTATGAACAGGGACTATGGCTACACCTTC. Amino acids: CASSMNRDYGYTF.

The rearrangement uses TRBV5-1 and TRBJ1-1; D call uncertain. CDR1 and CDR2 (germline): SGHRS, YFSETQ. The CDR3 has 14 residues. V lost 6 bases and J 0 bases, leaving 12 bases between the germline ends. CDR3: CASNPDTVNTEAFF. DNA of the CDR3: TGCGCCAGCAACCCAGACACAGTGAACACTGAAGCTTTCTTT.

J is TRBJ2-3 and V is TRBV6-5; 10 bases agree with TRBD2. The V gene's germline CDR1 is MNHEY and CDR2 SVGAGI. With V trimmed by 2 bases and J by 6 bases, 8 bases remained unmatched. This CDR3 has 16 amino acids. In DNA form, the CDR3 reads TGTGCCAGCAGTTACGGAGGACTAGCGGACGGGGATACGCAGTATTTT. Protein product: CASSYGGLADGDTQYF.

Here the CDR3 DNA reads TGTGCCAGTAGTCAGCCTTTAGCGGGATCGAGCGAGCAGTACTTC. As protein: CASSQPLAGSSEQYF. The V and J genes are TRBV19 and TRBJ2-7; 8 nucleotides match TRBD2. V trimming: 5 bases; J trimming: 6 bases; junction bases outside the gene matches: 12. Germline CDR1 and CDR2: LNHDA and SQIVND (reference sequence). The length of the CDR3 is 15 residues.

The V gene is TRBV15, the J gene TRBJ2-3; tentative D call: TRBD2 (5 bases). The CDR3 loop spans 14 amino acids. V was shortened by 2 bases and J by 5 bases, with 11 bases between the two germline ends. The germline V gene has CDR1 LNHNV and CDR2 YYDKDF (reference sequence). DNA of the CDR3: TGTGCCACCAGCAGACCGGCTGAGGGAGATACGCAGTATTTT. As protein: CATSRPAEGDTQYF.

The chain links TRBV10-3 to TRBJ1-2; D unclear. This CDR3 has 12 residues. Germline V lookup: CDR1 ENHRY, CDR2 SYGVKD. V lost 6 bases and J lost 3, with 8 bases in between. Here the CDR3 reads CAISGVDYGYTF. The CDR3 coding sequence is TGTGCCATCAGCGGGGTTGACTATGGCTACACCTTC.

The chain recombines TRBV11-3 with TRBJ2-1, with D uncertain. This CDR3 has 15 residues. Between the trimmed V and J ends, which lost 3 bases and 0 bases, there was a span of 9 bases. The germline CDR1 and CDR2 sequences are SGHNT and YENEEA. For the CDR3, the DNA is TGTGCCAGCAGCTTGGGCCCGAGCTCCTACAATGAGCAGTTCTTC. This translates into CASSLGPSSYNEQFF.

There are a few counts of this clone. J is TRBJ2-5 and V is TRBV9, with D possibly being TRBD2 (6 bases). This CDR3 region has 16 residues. The ends were cut back, 3 bases at V and 2 bases at J, with 17 bases in the middle. Germline V gene lookup returns CDR1 SGDLS and CDR2 YYNGEE. CDR3 residues: CASSAPPVGGQETQYF. The CDR3 bases are TGTGCCAGCAGCGCCCCCCCGGTGGGGGGACAAGAGACCCAGTACTTC.

The J gene is TRBJ2-3, the V gene TRBV9; tentative D call: TRBD1 (6 bases). Germline V gene sequence: CDR1 SGDLS, CDR2 YYNGEE. This CDR3 is 16 amino acids long. V shed 0 bases and J shed 3 bases, with 14 bases lying between them. In DNA form, the CDR3 reads TGTGCCAGCAGCGTAGCCAGGGGCACCCTAACAGATACGCAGTATTTT. This gives the protein CASSVARGTLTDTQYF.

On this clone: Germline is not matched at one junction end, which may reflect a read error. The V gene is TRBV7-7, the J gene TRBJ2-3, with 12 bases fitting TRBD2. This CDR3 spans 13 amino acids. Looked up from germline, CDR1 is SSHAT and CDR2 is FNYEAQ (reference sequence). The CDR3 region has the DNA TGTGCTAGCAGCCCTAGCGGGGGGGCGGCGCAGTATTTT. Translation gives CASSPSGGAAQYF.

The chain carries TRBV11-2 and TRBJ1-1; D not certain. Germline V lookup: CDR1 SGHAT, CDR2 FQNNGV. Trimming took off 4 bases at V and 0 bases at J, with 12 bases between the two ends. The CDR3 length is 15 residues. The CDR3 DNA reads as TGTGCCAGCAGCTCCCTCCGGTCGATGAACACTGAAGCTTTCTTT. Translated, it gives CASSSLRSMNTEAFF.

This clone was counted between two and nine times. J is TRBJ1-6 and V is TRBV5-4, with TRBD1 as a possible D gene (5 bases). The V gene's germline CDR1 is SGHNT and CDR2 YYREEE (reference sequence). Trimming shortened V by 1 base and J by 7 bases, and 12 bases separated the two germline ends. The CDR3 sequence is 15 residues long. CDR3 coding DNA: TGTGCCAGCAGCTTGTCTGGTCAGGGCAATTCACCCCTCCACTTT. Encoded protein: CASSLSGQGNSPLHF. The variable domain in full, with the rest retrieved from reference TRBV5-4 and TRBJ1-6, is ETGVTQSPTHLIKTRGQQVTLRCSSQSGHNTVSWYQQALGQGPQFIFQYYREEENGRGNFPPRFSGLQFPNYSSELNVNALELDDSALYLCASSLSGQGNSPLHFGNGTRLTVT.

The V call is TRBV18, the J call TRBJ1-2; D gene unclear. This CDR3 region has 14 residues. Trimming shortened V by 2 bases and J by 1 base, and 8 bases separated the two germline ends. Germline CDR1 reads KGHSH; CDR2 reads LQKENI. The CDR3 bases are TGTGCCAGCTCACCAGAGGCAGTTAACTATGGCTACACCTTC. It codes for CASSPEAVNYGYTF.

V is TRBV19 and J is TRBJ2-1; the match to TRBD1 covers 8 bases. The CDR3 has 14 residues. CDR1 is LNHDA, CDR2 SQIVND, per germline (reference sequence). With 10 bases clipped from V and 0 bases from J, the junction kept 5 bases outside the gene matches. In DNA, the CDR3 is TGTGCCACCTTACAGGGGGGCTCCTACAATGAGCAGTTCTTC. This codes for CATLQGGSYNEQFF.